The clone carrying this T cell receptor beta chain has a handful of counts. The antigen is not known. Gene and germline names: mouse. The observed sequence ends 4 residues before the CDR3 terminus, with the missing tail filled in from the germline J gene. At the DNA level, this CDR3 is encoded by other sequences in the same sample as well. Trimming at V came to 4 bases and at J to 3 bases, leaving 3 bases not matched to a gene. Germline CDR1 is FNHDT and CDR2 is SITEND (reference sequence). The CDR3 loop spans 13 amino acids. These data belong to a study of CD8+ T cells in alopecia areata. Following extraction, RNA underwent reverse transcription to cDNA, which served as the sequencing template. Here immunoSEQ multiplex PCR was the method, and the copy in TCRdb shows in-frame clones only, minus some. This sample comprises around 110,000 clones, none seen once only. Overall study results and limits: Across lesional scalp, and particularly alopecia totalis/universalis, clonality surpassed that of normal scalp.

This clonotype was obtained from a C3H/HeJ mouse with alopecia areata. These mice share the MHC haplotype H2-k. This rearrangement joins TRBV19 to TRBJ1-2; 7 bases are shared with TRBD1. The sequenced material came from lesional skin. The covered CDR3 bases are TGTGCCAGCAGTCCTGACAGGGACTCC. The encoded protein is CASSPDRDS. The whole CDR3 region reads CASSPDRDSDYTF.